Following are 6 T cell receptor beta chains from one sample sequenced in a study of molecular identifiers for immune sequencing clone quantification. TCRdb re-called the PCR reads with MiXCR, one entry per CDR3 protein. The table lists 490,000 or so distinct CDR3 sequences, about 21% of them singletons, with approximately 0.84% in the top ten. Material: naive CD8+ T cells from blood, with Jurkat cell RNA spiked in. The subset: FACS-sorted CD8+CD4-CCR7+CD45RA+ naive T cells. These receptors originate from a human donor in good health. Some libraries in this study had Jurkat cell RNA spiked in.

This clonotype was counted at least ten times. V and J are TRBV19 and TRBJ2-3; weak D call: TRBD2 (5 bases). The CDR3 is 14 amino acids. CDR1 LNHDA and CDR2 SQIVND come from the germline V gene (reference sequence). V dropped 4 bases and J dropped 4 bases, with 12 bases sitting between them. CDR3 sequence reads: CASSKLGGADTQYF. CDR3 coding DNA: TGTGCCAGTAGTAAGCTCGGAGGTGCAGATACGCAGTATTTT.

The chain has TRBV6-5 and TRBJ2-1, with 13 bases matching TRBD2. V was clipped by 5 bases and J by 4 bases; unmatched bases: 8. The CDR3 consists of 17 residues. CDR1 is MNHEY, CDR2 SVGAGI, per germline. In DNA form, the CDR3 reads TGTGCCAGCAGTCTAACTAGCGGGAGGGCCCTATACAATGAGCAGTTCTTC. This gives the protein CASSLTSGRALYNEQFF.

This clonotype was detected only a few times. The chain combines TRBV5-8 with TRBJ2-2; possible D gene TRBD1, 6 bases. The germline V gene has CDR1 SGHTS and CDR2 YDEGEE. Trimming shortened V by 4 bases and J by 6 bases, and 16 bases separated the two germline ends. The CDR3 is 15 amino acids. The CDR3 region is CASSLPPRGSGELFF. The CDR3 DNA sequence: TGTGCCAGCAGCCTGCCCCCGAGGGGGTCCGGGGAGCTGTTTTTT.

This clonotype was seen a few times. The CDR3 does not end in the conserved phenylalanine or tryptophan, so this is likely a read error. This rearrangement joins TRBV6-6 to TRBJ2-1; TRBD2 agrees at 13 bases. The germline V gene encodes CDR1 MNHNY and CDR2 SVGAGI (reference sequence). V gave up 8 bases and J gave up 9 bases; unmatched junction bases: 4. This CDR3 region has 13 residues. In DNA form, the CDR3 reads TGTGCCAGCGCGGGACTAGCGGGGACTGAGCAGTTCCTC. It translates to CASAGLAGTEQFL.

This clonotype was seen ten or more times. The chain uses TRBV7-9 and TRBJ2-7; D call uncertain. Trimming pared 5 bases from V and 4 bases from J, leaving 12 bases between. The CDR3 spans 13 residues. Germline CDR1 and CDR2: SEHNR and FQNEAQ (reference sequence). The CDR3 reads CASSGTLRYEQYF. The CDR3 nucleotides read TGTGCCAGCAGCGGCACGTTGCGGTACGAGCAGTACTTC.

This clonotype was recorded a few times. The chain is built from TRBV11-1 and TRBJ1-1, with D hard to call. Germline lookup yields CDR1 SGHAT and CDR2 FQDESV (reference sequence). This CDR3 comprises 13 residues. V dropped 0 bases and J dropped 6 bases, with 8 bases sitting between them. In DNA form, the CDR3 reads TGTGCCAGCAGCTTAGCGGGGTTTTCTGAAGCTTTCTTT. Protein sequence: CASSLAGFSEAFF.